A single sample gave rise to the 6 T cell receptor beta chains below, sequenced in a study of blood T cells in healthy people across ages. The use of a sample-barcoded 5' primer and a J-beta primer mix characterized a second PCR of about 7 to 12 cycles. TCRdb independently ran MiXCR on the 5' RACE reads; one entry per CDR3 protein. The table has just under 550,000 distinct CDR3 sequences, nearly 25% seen once. These data were also filed under a second study, of T cells of mothers and their children.

Sample: blood. Receptors were obtained from a boy aged 10-17 years in good health.

The genes are TRBV7-2 and TRBJ2-6; a weak D match, TRBD2 (7 bases). V shed 2 bases and J shed 2 bases, with 13 bases lying between them. Germline CDR1 and CDR2: SGHTA and FQGNSA. The CDR3 loop spans 17 amino acids. CDR3 protein: CASSLLGGDAGANVLTF. The CDR3 nucleotides read TGTGCCAGCAGCTTATTAGGGGGGGATGCTGGGGCCAACGTCCTGACTTTC.

The chain joins TRBV4-2 to TRBJ2-2, with D unresolved. The CDR3 runs 15 residues. Germline CDR1 and CDR2: LGHNA and YNFKEQ. The ends were cut back, 0 bases at V and 1 base at J, with 6 bases in the middle. The CDR3 nucleotides read TGTGCCAGCAGCCAAGATCTGAAGAACACCGGGGAGCTGTTTTTT. Its protein product is CASSQDLKNTGELFF.

The chain is built from TRBV7-8 and TRBJ1-2, with D perhaps TRBD1 (6 bases). Trimming stripped 4 bases from V and 4 bases from J, with 10 bases between. CDR1 is SGHVS and CDR2 is FQNEAQ in the germline V gene. The CDR3 loop spans 13 amino acids. The CDR3 region is CASSWDNFYGYTF. The CDR3 nucleotides read TGTGCCAGCAGCTGGGACAACTTCTATGGCTACACCTTC.

About this clonotype: The CDR3 carries no conserved terminal phenylalanine or tryptophan, so it likely arises from a read error. Because the CDR3's place on the DNA is in doubt, the DNA is left out and the CDR3 is given as listed by TCRdb. The chain combines TRBV5-1 with TRBJ1-4; no DNA check was done on the table's D call, TRBD1. The CDR3 region is 17 residues in length, termini included. CDR1 is SGHRS, CDR2 YFSETQ, per germline. The CDR3 sequence is CASSLGETSNSQGNKGV.

This clonotype was seen at least ten times. The rearrangement links TRBV20-1 to TRBJ2-7; a possible D gene is TRBD1 (5 bases). CDR1 DFQATT and CDR2 SNEGSKA come from the germline V gene (reference sequence). The CDR3 loop spans 14 amino acids. Trimming pared 5 bases from V and 2 bases from J, leaving 16 bases between. The CDR3 coding sequence is TGCAGTGCTCCTCGACAGTCCGTAACCTACGAGCAGTACTTC. Translated, it gives CSAPRQSVTYEQYF.

This clonotype was counted only a few times. V gene TRBV2 combines with J gene TRBJ2-1; D call uncertain. Germline CDR1 and CDR2: SNHLY and FYNNEI. V was pared by 1 base and J by 8 bases, with 15 bases between. The CDR3 is 15 amino acids. CDR3 residues: CASSEEVADDDEQFF. The CDR3 DNA reads TGTGCCAGCAGTGAAGAGGTAGCTGACGATGATGAGCAGTTCTTC.